This is a list of T cell receptor beta chains from one sample in a study of T cell responses to AZD1222 COVID-19 vaccine. The repertoire was sequenced with immunoSEQ multiplex PCR; TCRdb's copy has only in-frame clones and lacks some. The sample lists tens of thousands of clones; approximately 89% were seen once. The specimen comprised peripheral blood, sampled on day 0 of MenACWY control vaccination. Receptors originate from an adult in good health. CDR3s include the opening cysteine and the closing phenylalanine or tryptophan. The order of the fields is V gene, J gene, CDR3 protein.

V gene: TRBV3-1/TRBV3-2
J gene: TRBJ2-7
CDR3 protein: CASSQDLGYEQYF

V gene: TRBV6-2/TRBV6-3
J gene: TRBJ2-7
CDR3 protein: CASSGITGHAYEQYF

V gene: TRBV6-6
J gene: TRBJ2-2
CDR3 protein: CANSGLSTGELFF

V gene: TRBV5-1
J gene: TRBJ1-4
CDR3 protein: CASRLVGEVNEKLFF

V gene: TRBV9
J gene: TRBJ1-1
CDR3 protein: CASSVAAGTVSGEAFF

V gene: TRBV14
J gene: TRBJ1-1
CDR3 protein: CASSQVYGGTEAFF

V gene: TRBV5-1
J gene: TRBJ2-1
CDR3 protein: CASSFQNEQFF

V gene: TRBV7-2
J gene: TRBJ1-4
CDR3 protein: CASSLTTNEKLFF

V gene: TRBV10-3
J gene: TRBJ1-4
CDR3 protein: CAIRSTGINEKLFF

V gene: TRBV28
J gene: TRBJ1-5
CDR3 protein: CASSLRQISNQPQHF

V gene: TRBV5-1
J gene: TRBJ2-5
CDR3 protein: CASSPPQGGIGETQYF

V gene: TRBV10-3
J gene: TRBJ2-2
CDR3 protein: CAISGQTNTGELFF

V gene: TRBV6-2/TRBV6-3
J gene: TRBJ2-7
CDR3 protein: CASSDRSEQYF

V gene: TRBV12-3/TRBV12-4
J gene: TRBJ2-3
CDR3 protein: CASGRGGTDTQYF

V gene: TRBV19
J gene: TRBJ1-5
CDR3 protein: CASTGEGRGFHQPQHF

V gene: TRBV5-4
J gene: TRBJ1-3
CDR3 protein: CASSLADAGNTIYF

V gene: TRBV5-1
J gene: TRBJ2-1
CDR3 protein: CASSLVQRDNEQFF

V gene: TRBV7-2
J gene: TRBJ1-2
CDR3 protein: CASSLDIAGNYGYTF

V gene: TRBV10-3
J gene: TRBJ1-5
CDR3 protein: CAISESHQPQHF

V gene: TRBV5-1
J gene: TRBJ1-5
CDR3 protein: CASSLETGGNQPQHF

V gene: TRBV29-1
J gene: TRBJ2-3
CDR3 protein: CSVELGQGNTDTQYF

V gene: TRBV9
J gene: TRBJ2-5
CDR3 protein: CASSVGVGQETQYF

V gene: TRBV28
J gene: TRBJ1-6
CDR3 protein: CASSLWGQGDSPLHF

V gene: TRBV28
J gene: TRBJ1-1
CDR3 protein: CASKVGGYNTEAFF

V gene: TRBV23-1
J gene: TRBJ2-3
CDR3 protein: CASRTGLAVTSSTDTQYF

V gene: TRBV2
J gene: TRBJ1-6
CDR3 protein: CASSATLDKGITLHF

V gene: TRBV19
J gene: TRBJ1-5
CDR3 protein: CASATGVRQPQHF

V gene: TRBV28
J gene: TRBJ2-7
CDR3 protein: CASSLSGTSGSYEQYF